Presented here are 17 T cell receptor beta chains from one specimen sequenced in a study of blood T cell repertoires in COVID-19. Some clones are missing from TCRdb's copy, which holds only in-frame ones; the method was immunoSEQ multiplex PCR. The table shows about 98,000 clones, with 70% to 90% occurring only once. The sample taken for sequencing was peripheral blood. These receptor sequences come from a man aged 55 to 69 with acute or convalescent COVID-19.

The CDR3 sequence is CAISEPTLEAFF. CDR3 bases: TGTGCCATCAGTGAGCCGACACTTGAAGCTTTCTTT. The chain links TRBV10-3 to TRBJ1-1, with unresolved D. With 2 bases removed from V and 7 bases from J, the gap between germline ends came to 8 bases. This CDR3 comprises 12 residues. Germline V CDR1 and CDR2: ENHRY, SYGVKD.

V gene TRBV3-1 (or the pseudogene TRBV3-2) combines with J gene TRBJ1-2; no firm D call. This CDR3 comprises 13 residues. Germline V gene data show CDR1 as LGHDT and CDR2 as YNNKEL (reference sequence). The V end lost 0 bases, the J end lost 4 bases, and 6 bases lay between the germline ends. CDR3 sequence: CASSQEGSYGYTF. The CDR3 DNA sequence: TGTGCCAGCAGCCAAGAGGGCAGCTATGGCTACACCTTC.

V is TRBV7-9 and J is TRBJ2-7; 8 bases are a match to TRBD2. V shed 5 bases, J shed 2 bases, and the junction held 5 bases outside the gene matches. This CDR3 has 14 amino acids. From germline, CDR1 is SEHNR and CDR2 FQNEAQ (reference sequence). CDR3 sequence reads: CASSPTGGAYEQYF. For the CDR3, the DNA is TGTGCCAGCAGCCCCACGGGGGGGGCCTACGAGCAGTACTTC.

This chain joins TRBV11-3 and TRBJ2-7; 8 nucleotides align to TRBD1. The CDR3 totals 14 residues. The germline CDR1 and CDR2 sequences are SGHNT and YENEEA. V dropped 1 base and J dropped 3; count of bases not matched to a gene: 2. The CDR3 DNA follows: TGTGCCAGCAGCTTAGCGACAGGGGACTACGAGCAGTACGTC. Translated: CASSLATGDYEQYV.

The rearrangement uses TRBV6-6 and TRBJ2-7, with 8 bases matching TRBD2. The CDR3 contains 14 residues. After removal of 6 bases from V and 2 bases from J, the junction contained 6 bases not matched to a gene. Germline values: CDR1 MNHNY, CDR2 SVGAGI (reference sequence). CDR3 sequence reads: CASRNPSGPYEQYV. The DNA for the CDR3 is TGTGCCAGCAGGAACCCTAGCGGGCCCTACGAGCAGTACGTC.

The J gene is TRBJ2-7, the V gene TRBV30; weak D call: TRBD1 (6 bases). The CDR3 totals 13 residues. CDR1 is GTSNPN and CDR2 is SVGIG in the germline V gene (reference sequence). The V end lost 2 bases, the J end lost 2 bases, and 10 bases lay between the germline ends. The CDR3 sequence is CAWSPGTPYEQYF. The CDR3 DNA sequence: TGTGCCTGGAGTCCTGGGACACCCTACGAGCAGTACTTC.

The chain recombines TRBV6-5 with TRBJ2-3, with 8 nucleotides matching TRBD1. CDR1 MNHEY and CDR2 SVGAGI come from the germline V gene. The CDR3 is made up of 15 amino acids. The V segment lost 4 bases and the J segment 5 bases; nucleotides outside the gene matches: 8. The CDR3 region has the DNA TGTGCCAGCAGTTCTCGGGACAGGCGCGGAGATACGCAGTATTTT. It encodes CASSSRDRRGDTQYF.

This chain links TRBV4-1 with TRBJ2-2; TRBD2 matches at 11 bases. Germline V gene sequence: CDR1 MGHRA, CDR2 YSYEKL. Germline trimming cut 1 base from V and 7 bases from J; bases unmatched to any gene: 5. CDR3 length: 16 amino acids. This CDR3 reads CASSQGLAGPFGELFF. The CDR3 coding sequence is TGCGCCAGCAGCCAAGGACTAGCGGGGCCGTTCGGGGAGCTGTTTTTT.

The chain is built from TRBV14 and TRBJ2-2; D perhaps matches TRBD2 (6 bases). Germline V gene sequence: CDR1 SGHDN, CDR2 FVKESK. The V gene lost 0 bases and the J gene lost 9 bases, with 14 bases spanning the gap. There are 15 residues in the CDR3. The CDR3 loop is CASSQDGWRVRELFF. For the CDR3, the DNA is TGTGCCAGCAGCCAAGATGGGTGGAGGGTGAGGGAGCTGTTTTTT. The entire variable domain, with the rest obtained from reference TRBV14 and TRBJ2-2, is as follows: EAGVTQFPSHSVIEKGQTVTLRCDPISGHDNLYWYRRVMGKEIKFLLHFVKESKQDESGMPNNRFLAERTGGTYSTLKVQPAELEDSGVYFCASSQDGWRVRELFFGEGSRLTVL.

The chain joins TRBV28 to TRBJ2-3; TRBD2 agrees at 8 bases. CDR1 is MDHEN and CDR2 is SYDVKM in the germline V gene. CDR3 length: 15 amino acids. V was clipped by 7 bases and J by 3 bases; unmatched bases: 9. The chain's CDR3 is CASTRGGPRTDTQYF. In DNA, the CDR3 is TGTGCCAGCACCCGGGGGGGCCCTAGGACAGATACGCAGTATTTT.

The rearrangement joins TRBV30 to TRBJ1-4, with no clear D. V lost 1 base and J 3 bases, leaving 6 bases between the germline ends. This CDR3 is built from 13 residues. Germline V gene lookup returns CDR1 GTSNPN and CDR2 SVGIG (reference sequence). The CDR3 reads CAWSGSANEKLFF. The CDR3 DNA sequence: TGTGCCTGGAGTGGGTCAGCTAATGAAAAACTGTTTTTT. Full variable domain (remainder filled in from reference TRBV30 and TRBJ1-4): SQTIHQWPATLVQPVGSPLSLECTVEGTSNPNLYWYRQAAGRGLQLLFYSVGIGQISSEVPQNLSASRPQDRQFILSSKKLLLSDSGFYLCAWSGSANEKLFFGSGTQLSVL.

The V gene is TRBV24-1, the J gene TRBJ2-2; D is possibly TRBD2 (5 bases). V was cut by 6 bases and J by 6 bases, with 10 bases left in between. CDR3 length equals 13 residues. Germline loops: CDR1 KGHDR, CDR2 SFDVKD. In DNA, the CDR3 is TGTGCCACCAGTCGGGGTGGATCCGGGGAGCTGTTTTTT. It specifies CATSRGGSGELFF.

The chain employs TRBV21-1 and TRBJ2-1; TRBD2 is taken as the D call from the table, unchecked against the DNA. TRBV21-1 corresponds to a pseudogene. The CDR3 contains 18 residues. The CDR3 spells CASSKKGQGWGDYNEQFF. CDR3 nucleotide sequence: TGTGCCAGCAGCAAAAAAGGTCAGGGTTGGGGGGACTACAATGAGCAGTTCTTC.

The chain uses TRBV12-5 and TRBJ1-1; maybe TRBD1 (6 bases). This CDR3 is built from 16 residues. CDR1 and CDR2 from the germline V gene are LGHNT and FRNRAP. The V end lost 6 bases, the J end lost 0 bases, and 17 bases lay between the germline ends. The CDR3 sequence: CASGFRDTLMNTEAFF. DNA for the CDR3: TGTGCTAGTGGGTTCCGGGACACACTCATGAACACTGAAGCTTTCTTT.

The CDR3 sequence: CASSPPGLALREQYV. CDR3 nucleotides: TGTGCCAGCAGCCCGCCGGGACTAGCTCTTCGGGAGCAGTACGTC. The chain combines TRBV21-1 with TRBJ2-7; TRBD2, the table's D call, was not compared with the DNA. TRBV21-1 is classified as a pseudogene. CDR3 length equals 15 residues.

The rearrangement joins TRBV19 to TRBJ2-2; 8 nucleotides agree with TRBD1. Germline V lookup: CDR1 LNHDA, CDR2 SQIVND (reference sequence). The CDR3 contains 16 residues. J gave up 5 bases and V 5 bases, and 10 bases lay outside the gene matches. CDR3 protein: CASSPRTGFRTGELFF. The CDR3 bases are TGTGCCAGTAGTCCCCGGACAGGGTTTCGGACCGGGGAGCTGTTTTTT.

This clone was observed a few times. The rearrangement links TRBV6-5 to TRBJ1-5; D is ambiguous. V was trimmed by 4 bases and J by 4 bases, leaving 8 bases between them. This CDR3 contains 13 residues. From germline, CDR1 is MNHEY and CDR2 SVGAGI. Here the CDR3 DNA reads TGTGCCAGCAGTTCCCGGACTAATCAGCCCCAGCATTTT. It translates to CASSSRTNQPQHF.